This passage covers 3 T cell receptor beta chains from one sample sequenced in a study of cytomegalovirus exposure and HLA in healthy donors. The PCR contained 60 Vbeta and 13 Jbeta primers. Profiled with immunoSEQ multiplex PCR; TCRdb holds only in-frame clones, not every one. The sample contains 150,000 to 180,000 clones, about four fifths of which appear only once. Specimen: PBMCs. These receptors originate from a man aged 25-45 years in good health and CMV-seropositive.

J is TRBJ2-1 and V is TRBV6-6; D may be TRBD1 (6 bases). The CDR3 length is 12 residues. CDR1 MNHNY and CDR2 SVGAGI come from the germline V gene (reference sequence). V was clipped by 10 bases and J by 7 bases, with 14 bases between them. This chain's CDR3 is CATGTLRNEQFF. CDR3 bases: TGTGCCACCGGGACACTACGTAATGAGCAGTTCTTC.

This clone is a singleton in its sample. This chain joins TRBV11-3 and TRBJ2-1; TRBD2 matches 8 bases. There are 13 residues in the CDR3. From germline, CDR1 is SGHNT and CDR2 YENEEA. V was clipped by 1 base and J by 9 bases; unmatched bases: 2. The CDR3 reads CASSLAGGVEQFF. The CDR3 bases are TGTGCCAGCAGCTTAGCGGGAGGGGTTGAGCAGTTCTTC.

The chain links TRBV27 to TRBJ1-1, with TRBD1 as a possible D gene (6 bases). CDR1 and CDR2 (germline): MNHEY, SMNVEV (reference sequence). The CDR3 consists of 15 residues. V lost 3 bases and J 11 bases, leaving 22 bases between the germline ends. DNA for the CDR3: TGTGCCAGCAGTTTTAGGGGGAGGAGGGCGGGGGAGGCTTTCTTT. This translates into CASSFRGRRAGEAFF.